This T cell receptor beta chain was found in a study of technical replicates of blood from four donors. The V gene end was trimmed by 5 bases and the J gene end by 6 bases; junction bases not matched to a gene: 6. The CDR3 extends over 13 amino acids. In germline, CDR1 is LNHNV, CDR2 YYDKDF (reference sequence). Libraries were prepared by immunoSEQ multiplex PCR; TCRdb keeps only in-frame clonotypes and omits some of them. The table shows more than 75,000 clones, with approximately 94% occurring only once. V and J are TRBV15 and TRBJ2-5; TRBD2 agrees at 7 bases. The clonotype originates from a human donor in good health. The specimen sequenced was T cells isolated from PBMCs. CDR3 residues: CATSGGSGKTQYF. The CDR3 DNA reads as TGTGCCACCAGCGGCGGGAGCGGAAAGACCCAGTACTTC.